The 11 T cell receptor beta chains given below trace back to one sample, sequenced in a study of cytomegalovirus exposure and HLA in healthy donors. PCR was performed using 60 Vbeta and 13 Jbeta primers. Measured with immunoSEQ multiplex PCR; TCRdb has only the in-frame clones, and not every one. The sample holds around 110,000 clones. Sequences were obtained from PBMCs. The source is a man in his forties in good health and CMV-seropositive.

The chain combines TRBV14 with TRBJ1-4, with D possibly TRBD1 on 6 matching bases. From germline, CDR1 is SGHDN and CDR2 FVKESK. The CDR3 sequence is 15 residues long. Trimming left V 3 bases short and J 5 bases short, with 13 bases between. The CDR3 loop reads CASSHRTVTNEKLFF. The CDR3 DNA reads as TGTGCCAGCAGCCACCGGACAGTAACCAATGAAAAACTGTTTTTT.

The chain carries TRBV11-3 and TRBJ2-7; D possibly corresponds to TRBD2 (5 bases). The CDR3 loop spans 13 amino acids. Trimming pared 4 bases from V and 0 bases from J, leaving 7 bases between. Germline V gives CDR1 SGHNT, CDR2 YENEEA. The CDR3: CASSSGYSYEQYF. The CDR3 region has the DNA TGTGCCAGCAGCTCGGGGTACTCCTACGAGCAGTACTTC.

The chain combines TRBV28 with TRBJ1-5; TRBD1 matches 9 bases. From germline, CDR1 is MDHEN and CDR2 SYDVKM. With 5 bases clipped from V and 4 bases from J, the junction kept 6 bases outside the gene matches. The CDR3 loop spans 15 amino acids. CDR3 sequence: CASSPRQGGNQPQHF. DNA for the CDR3: TGTGCCAGCAGTCCCCGACAGGGGGGGAATCAGCCCCAGCATTTT.

The chain uses TRBV28 and TRBJ2-7; TRBD2 agrees at 9 bases. The CDR3 has 18 amino acids. CDR1 is MDHEN and CDR2 is SYDVKM in the germline V gene. V was pared by 8 bases and J by 3 bases, with 20 bases of the junction left unmatched. In DNA form, the CDR3 reads TGTGCCAGCCGCCGGCAACGGGCGGGAGGGCCTGGGTTCTACGAGCAGTACTTC. It specifies CASRRQRAGGPGFYEQYF.

V usage is TRBV4-1 and J usage is TRBJ2-3; the match to TRBD2 covers 10 bases. Germline lookup yields CDR1 MGHRA and CDR2 YSYEKL. V lost 2 bases to trimming and J lost 3 bases; unmatched junction nucleotides: 11. The CDR3 runs to 18 residues. CDR3 sequence reads: CASSQTPSGRAETDTQYF. In DNA, the CDR3 is TGCGCCAGCAGCCAAACACCGAGCGGGAGGGCCGAAACAGATACGCAGTATTTT.

The J gene is TRBJ2-5, the V gene TRBV10-1; 8 bases agree with TRBD2. CDR3 length: 16 residues. CDR1 is WNHNN, CDR2 SYGVQD, per germline (reference sequence). Losses at the gene ends were 2 bases for V and 4 bases for J; bases not matched to a gene: 9. The CDR3 loop reads CASSESLAGLLETQYF. DNA of the CDR3: TGCGCCAGCAGTGAGAGCCTAGCGGGCCTTCTAGAGACCCAGTACTTC.

The V and J genes are TRBV10-1 and TRBJ2-7, with 10 bases aligning to TRBD1. V shed 2 bases and J 5 bases; nucleotides not matched to a gene: 12. The CDR3 is 17 amino acids. Looked up from germline, CDR1 is WNHNN and CDR2 is SYGVQD (reference sequence). The CDR3 bases are TGCGCCAGCAGTGAGCTTACTGGGACAGGGGCGTCCCACGAGCAGTACTTC. Its translation is CASSELTGTGASHEQYF.

The J gene is TRBJ2-6, the V gene TRBV11-2; 8 nucleotides align to TRBD1. Unmatched junction bases numbered 3, after V lost 3 bases and J lost 8 bases. Germline CDR1 SGHAT, CDR2 FQNNGV. The CDR3 runs 14 residues. The CDR3 DNA reads TGTGCCAGCAGCTTCGGACAGGGAACCAACGTCCTGACTTTC. Protein: CASSFGQGTNVLTF. Together with reference TRBV11-2 and TRBJ2-6, the CDR3 gives the full variable domain: EAGVAQSPRYKIIEKRQSVAFWCNPISGHATLYWYQQILGQGPKLLIQFQNNGVVDDSQLPKDRFSAERLKGVDSTLKIQPAKLEDSAVYLCASSFGQGTNVLTFGAGSRLTVL.

The DNA for the CDR3 is TGTGCCAGCAGCCTCCAGGGGGTGGGGCGCAACAATGAGCAGTTCTTC. Translation gives CASSLQGVGRNNEQFF. The rearrangement links TRBV7-3 to TRBJ2-1, with TRBD1 matching 7 bases. Germline V gene sequence: CDR1 SGHTA, CDR2 FQGTGA. The length of the CDR3 is 16 residues. J lost 5 bases, V lost 5 bases, and 12 bases had no gene match. The complete variable domain, with remaining parts taken from reference TRBV7-3 and TRBJ2-1, reads GAGVSQTPSNKVTEKGKYVELRCDPISGHTALYWYRQSLGQGPEFLIYFQGTGAADDSGLPNDRFFAVRPEGSVSTLKIQRTERGDSAVYLCASSLQGVGRNNEQFFGPGTRLTVL.

The chain uses TRBV5-4 and TRBJ2-1; 12 nucleotides match TRBD2. CDR1 is SGHNT and CDR2 is YYREEE in the germline V gene (reference sequence). With 0 bases clipped from V and 9 bases from J, the junction kept 7 bases outside the gene matches. The CDR3 spans 16 residues. Written as DNA, the CDR3 is TGTGCCAGCAGCTTGGGGAAACTAGCGGGAGGAGGTGAGCAGTTCTTC. It specifies CASSLGKLAGGGEQFF.

The chain combines TRBV10-1 with TRBJ2-7; TRBD1 aligns across 8 bases. Germline V gene sequence: CDR1 WNHNN, CDR2 SYGVQD (reference sequence). V was clipped by 6 bases and J by 5 bases; unmatched bases: 12. This CDR3 comprises 15 residues. CDR3 residues: CASSGTTGAQNEQYF. DNA for the CDR3: TGCGCCAGCAGCGGGACGACAGGGGCACAGAACGAGCAGTACTTC.